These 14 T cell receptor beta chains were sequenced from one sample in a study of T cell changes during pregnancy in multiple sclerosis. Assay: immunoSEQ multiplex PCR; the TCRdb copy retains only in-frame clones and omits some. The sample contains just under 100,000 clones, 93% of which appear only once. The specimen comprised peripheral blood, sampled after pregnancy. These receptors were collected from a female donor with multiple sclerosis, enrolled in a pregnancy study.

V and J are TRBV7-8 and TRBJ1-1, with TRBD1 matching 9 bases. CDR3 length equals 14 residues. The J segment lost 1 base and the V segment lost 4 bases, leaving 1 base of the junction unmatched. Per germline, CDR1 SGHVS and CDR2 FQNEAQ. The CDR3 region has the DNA TGTGCCAGCAGCTGGGGACAGGGGAACACTGAAGCTTTCTTT. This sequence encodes CASSWGQGNTEAFF.

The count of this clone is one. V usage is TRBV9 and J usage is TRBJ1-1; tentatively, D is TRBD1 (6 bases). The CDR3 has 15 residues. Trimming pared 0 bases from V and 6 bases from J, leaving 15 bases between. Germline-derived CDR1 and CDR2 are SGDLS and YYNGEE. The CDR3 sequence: CASSVARTGLSEAFF. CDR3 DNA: TGTGCCAGCAGCGTAGCCAGAACAGGGCTCTCTGAAGCTTTCTTT.

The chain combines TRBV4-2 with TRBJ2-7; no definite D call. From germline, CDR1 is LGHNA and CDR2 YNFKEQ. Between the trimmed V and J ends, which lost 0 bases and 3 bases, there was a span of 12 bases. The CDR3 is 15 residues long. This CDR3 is CASSQEMAVYYEQYF. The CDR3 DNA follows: TGTGCCAGCAGCCAAGAAATGGCAGTATACTACGAGCAGTACTTC.

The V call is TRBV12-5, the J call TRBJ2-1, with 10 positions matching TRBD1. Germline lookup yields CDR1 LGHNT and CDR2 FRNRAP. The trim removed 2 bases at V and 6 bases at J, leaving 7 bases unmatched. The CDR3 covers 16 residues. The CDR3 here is CASGLIVGQGGNEQFF. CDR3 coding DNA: TGTGCTAGTGGTTTGATTGTAGGACAGGGGGGCAATGAGCAGTTCTTC.

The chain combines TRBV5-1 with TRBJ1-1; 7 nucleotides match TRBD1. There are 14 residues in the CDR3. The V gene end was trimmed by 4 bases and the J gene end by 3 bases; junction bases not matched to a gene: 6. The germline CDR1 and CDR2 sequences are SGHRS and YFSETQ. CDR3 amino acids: CASSPGTDYTEAFF. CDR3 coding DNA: TGCGCCAGCAGCCCCGGGACAGATTACACTGAAGCTTTCTTT.

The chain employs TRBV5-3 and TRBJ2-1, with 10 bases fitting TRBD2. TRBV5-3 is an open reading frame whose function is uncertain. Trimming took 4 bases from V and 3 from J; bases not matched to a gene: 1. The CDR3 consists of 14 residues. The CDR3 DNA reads TGTGCCAGAAGCGGACTAGCGGTCTACAATGAGCAGTTCTTC. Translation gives CARSGLAVYNEQFF.

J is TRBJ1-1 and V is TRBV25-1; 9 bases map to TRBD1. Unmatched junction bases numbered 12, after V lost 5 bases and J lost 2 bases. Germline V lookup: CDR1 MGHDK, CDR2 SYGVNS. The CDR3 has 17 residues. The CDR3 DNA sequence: TGTGCCAGCAGTCCTTTAGGACAGGGGAGGGTTAACACTGAAGCTTTCTTT. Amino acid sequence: CASSPLGQGRVNTEAFF. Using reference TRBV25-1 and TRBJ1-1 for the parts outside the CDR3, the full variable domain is EADIYQTPRYLVIGTGKKITLECSQTMGHDKMYWYQQDPGMELHLIHYSYGVNSTEKGDLSSESTVSRIRTEHFPLTLESARPSHTSQYLCASSPLGQGRVNTEAFFGQGTRLTVV.

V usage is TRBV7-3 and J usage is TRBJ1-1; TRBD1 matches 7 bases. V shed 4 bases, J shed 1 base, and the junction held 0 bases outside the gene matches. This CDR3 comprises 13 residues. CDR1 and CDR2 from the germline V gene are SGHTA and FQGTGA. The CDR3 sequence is CASSWDRNTEAFF. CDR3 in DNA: TGTGCCAGCAGCTGGGACAGGAACACTGAAGCTTTCTTT.

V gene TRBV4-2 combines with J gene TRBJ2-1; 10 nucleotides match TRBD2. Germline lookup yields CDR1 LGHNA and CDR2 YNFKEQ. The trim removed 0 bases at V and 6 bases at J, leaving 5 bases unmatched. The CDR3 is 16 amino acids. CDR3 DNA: TGTGCCAGCAGCCAAGATGGGCTAGCGGGAGTCAATGAGCAGTTCTTC. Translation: CASSQDGLAGVNEQFF.

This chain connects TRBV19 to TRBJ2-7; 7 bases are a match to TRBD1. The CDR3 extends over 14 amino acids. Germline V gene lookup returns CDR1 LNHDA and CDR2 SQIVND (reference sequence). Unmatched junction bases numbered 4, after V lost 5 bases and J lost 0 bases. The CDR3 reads CASSPWDSSYEQYF. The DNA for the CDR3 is TGTGCCAGTAGTCCCTGGGACAGCTCCTACGAGCAGTACTTC. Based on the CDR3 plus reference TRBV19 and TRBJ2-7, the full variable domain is DGGITQSPKYLFRKEGQNVTLSCEQNLNHDAMYWYRQDPGQGLRLIYYSQIVNDFQKGDIAEGYSVSREKKESFPLTVTSAQKNPTAFYLCASSPWDSSYEQYFGPGTRLTVT.

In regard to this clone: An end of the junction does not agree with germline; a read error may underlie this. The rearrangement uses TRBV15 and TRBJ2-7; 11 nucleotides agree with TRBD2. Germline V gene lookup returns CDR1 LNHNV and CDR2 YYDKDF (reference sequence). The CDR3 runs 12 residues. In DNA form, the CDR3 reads TGTGCCACCAGCGGATTAGCGGGAGGGGTACTTTTC. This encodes CATSGLAGGVLF.

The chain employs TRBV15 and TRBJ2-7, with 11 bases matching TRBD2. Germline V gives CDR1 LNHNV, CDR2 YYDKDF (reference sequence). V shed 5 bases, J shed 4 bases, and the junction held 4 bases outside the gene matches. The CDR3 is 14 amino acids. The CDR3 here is CATSEGLAVYEQYF. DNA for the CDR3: TGTGCCACCAGCGAGGGACTAGCGGTATACGAGCAGTACTTC.

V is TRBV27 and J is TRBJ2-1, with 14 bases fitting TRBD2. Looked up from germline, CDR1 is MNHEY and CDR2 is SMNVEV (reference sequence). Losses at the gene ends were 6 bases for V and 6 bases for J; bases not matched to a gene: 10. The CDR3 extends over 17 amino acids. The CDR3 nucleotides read TGTGCCAGCAGCTTGACTAGCGGGAGGGCTTGGAGCAATGAGCAGTTCTTC. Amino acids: CASSLTSGRAWSNEQFF.

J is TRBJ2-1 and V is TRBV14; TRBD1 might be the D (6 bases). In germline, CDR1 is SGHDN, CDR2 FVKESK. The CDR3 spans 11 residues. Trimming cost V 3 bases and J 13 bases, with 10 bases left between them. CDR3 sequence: CASSHPGTQFF. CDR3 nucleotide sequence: TGTGCCAGCAGCCACCCCGGGACACAGTTCTTC. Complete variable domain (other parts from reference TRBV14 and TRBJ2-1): EAGVTQFPSHSVIEKGQTVTLRCDPISGHDNLYWYRRVMGKEIKFLLHFVKESKQDESGMPNNRFLAERTGGTYSTLKVQPAELEDSGVYFCASSHPGTQFFGPGTRLTVL.